This TCR beta chain was recorded in a study of CD8 T cells in ankylosing spondylitis. Study outcomes and limitations: Earlier literature documents some of the motif variants in reactive arthritis synovial fluid and blood. Clones tied to disease were said to be significantly enriched in matched ankylosing spondylitis synovial fluid. It appeared that ankylosing spondylitis blood was characterized by a TCR beta motif of several highly homologous variants.

Remarks on this clonotype: Its target is not known.

TCR beta libraries were made by quantitative 5'-RACE with molecular barcodes. TCRdb ran MiXCR on the 5' RACE reads and lists one entry per CDR3 protein. This table holds roughly 230,000 distinct CDR3 sequences, 15% to 20% found once. Sequences were obtained from blood, either unsorted or a sorted T cell fraction (not recorded which). The clonotype originates from a male donor with ankylosing spondylitis or in good health (not recorded which).

The DNA for the CDR3 is TGCAGCGCCAACTACTACAATGAGCAGTTCTTC. It specifies CSANYYNEQFF. The V and J genes are TRBV29-1 and TRBJ2-1; D gene uncertain. This CDR3 spans 11 amino acids. The V end lost 7 bases, the J end lost 3 bases, and 7 bases lay between the germline ends. Germline V gene lookup returns CDR1 SQVTM and CDR2 ANQGSEA.